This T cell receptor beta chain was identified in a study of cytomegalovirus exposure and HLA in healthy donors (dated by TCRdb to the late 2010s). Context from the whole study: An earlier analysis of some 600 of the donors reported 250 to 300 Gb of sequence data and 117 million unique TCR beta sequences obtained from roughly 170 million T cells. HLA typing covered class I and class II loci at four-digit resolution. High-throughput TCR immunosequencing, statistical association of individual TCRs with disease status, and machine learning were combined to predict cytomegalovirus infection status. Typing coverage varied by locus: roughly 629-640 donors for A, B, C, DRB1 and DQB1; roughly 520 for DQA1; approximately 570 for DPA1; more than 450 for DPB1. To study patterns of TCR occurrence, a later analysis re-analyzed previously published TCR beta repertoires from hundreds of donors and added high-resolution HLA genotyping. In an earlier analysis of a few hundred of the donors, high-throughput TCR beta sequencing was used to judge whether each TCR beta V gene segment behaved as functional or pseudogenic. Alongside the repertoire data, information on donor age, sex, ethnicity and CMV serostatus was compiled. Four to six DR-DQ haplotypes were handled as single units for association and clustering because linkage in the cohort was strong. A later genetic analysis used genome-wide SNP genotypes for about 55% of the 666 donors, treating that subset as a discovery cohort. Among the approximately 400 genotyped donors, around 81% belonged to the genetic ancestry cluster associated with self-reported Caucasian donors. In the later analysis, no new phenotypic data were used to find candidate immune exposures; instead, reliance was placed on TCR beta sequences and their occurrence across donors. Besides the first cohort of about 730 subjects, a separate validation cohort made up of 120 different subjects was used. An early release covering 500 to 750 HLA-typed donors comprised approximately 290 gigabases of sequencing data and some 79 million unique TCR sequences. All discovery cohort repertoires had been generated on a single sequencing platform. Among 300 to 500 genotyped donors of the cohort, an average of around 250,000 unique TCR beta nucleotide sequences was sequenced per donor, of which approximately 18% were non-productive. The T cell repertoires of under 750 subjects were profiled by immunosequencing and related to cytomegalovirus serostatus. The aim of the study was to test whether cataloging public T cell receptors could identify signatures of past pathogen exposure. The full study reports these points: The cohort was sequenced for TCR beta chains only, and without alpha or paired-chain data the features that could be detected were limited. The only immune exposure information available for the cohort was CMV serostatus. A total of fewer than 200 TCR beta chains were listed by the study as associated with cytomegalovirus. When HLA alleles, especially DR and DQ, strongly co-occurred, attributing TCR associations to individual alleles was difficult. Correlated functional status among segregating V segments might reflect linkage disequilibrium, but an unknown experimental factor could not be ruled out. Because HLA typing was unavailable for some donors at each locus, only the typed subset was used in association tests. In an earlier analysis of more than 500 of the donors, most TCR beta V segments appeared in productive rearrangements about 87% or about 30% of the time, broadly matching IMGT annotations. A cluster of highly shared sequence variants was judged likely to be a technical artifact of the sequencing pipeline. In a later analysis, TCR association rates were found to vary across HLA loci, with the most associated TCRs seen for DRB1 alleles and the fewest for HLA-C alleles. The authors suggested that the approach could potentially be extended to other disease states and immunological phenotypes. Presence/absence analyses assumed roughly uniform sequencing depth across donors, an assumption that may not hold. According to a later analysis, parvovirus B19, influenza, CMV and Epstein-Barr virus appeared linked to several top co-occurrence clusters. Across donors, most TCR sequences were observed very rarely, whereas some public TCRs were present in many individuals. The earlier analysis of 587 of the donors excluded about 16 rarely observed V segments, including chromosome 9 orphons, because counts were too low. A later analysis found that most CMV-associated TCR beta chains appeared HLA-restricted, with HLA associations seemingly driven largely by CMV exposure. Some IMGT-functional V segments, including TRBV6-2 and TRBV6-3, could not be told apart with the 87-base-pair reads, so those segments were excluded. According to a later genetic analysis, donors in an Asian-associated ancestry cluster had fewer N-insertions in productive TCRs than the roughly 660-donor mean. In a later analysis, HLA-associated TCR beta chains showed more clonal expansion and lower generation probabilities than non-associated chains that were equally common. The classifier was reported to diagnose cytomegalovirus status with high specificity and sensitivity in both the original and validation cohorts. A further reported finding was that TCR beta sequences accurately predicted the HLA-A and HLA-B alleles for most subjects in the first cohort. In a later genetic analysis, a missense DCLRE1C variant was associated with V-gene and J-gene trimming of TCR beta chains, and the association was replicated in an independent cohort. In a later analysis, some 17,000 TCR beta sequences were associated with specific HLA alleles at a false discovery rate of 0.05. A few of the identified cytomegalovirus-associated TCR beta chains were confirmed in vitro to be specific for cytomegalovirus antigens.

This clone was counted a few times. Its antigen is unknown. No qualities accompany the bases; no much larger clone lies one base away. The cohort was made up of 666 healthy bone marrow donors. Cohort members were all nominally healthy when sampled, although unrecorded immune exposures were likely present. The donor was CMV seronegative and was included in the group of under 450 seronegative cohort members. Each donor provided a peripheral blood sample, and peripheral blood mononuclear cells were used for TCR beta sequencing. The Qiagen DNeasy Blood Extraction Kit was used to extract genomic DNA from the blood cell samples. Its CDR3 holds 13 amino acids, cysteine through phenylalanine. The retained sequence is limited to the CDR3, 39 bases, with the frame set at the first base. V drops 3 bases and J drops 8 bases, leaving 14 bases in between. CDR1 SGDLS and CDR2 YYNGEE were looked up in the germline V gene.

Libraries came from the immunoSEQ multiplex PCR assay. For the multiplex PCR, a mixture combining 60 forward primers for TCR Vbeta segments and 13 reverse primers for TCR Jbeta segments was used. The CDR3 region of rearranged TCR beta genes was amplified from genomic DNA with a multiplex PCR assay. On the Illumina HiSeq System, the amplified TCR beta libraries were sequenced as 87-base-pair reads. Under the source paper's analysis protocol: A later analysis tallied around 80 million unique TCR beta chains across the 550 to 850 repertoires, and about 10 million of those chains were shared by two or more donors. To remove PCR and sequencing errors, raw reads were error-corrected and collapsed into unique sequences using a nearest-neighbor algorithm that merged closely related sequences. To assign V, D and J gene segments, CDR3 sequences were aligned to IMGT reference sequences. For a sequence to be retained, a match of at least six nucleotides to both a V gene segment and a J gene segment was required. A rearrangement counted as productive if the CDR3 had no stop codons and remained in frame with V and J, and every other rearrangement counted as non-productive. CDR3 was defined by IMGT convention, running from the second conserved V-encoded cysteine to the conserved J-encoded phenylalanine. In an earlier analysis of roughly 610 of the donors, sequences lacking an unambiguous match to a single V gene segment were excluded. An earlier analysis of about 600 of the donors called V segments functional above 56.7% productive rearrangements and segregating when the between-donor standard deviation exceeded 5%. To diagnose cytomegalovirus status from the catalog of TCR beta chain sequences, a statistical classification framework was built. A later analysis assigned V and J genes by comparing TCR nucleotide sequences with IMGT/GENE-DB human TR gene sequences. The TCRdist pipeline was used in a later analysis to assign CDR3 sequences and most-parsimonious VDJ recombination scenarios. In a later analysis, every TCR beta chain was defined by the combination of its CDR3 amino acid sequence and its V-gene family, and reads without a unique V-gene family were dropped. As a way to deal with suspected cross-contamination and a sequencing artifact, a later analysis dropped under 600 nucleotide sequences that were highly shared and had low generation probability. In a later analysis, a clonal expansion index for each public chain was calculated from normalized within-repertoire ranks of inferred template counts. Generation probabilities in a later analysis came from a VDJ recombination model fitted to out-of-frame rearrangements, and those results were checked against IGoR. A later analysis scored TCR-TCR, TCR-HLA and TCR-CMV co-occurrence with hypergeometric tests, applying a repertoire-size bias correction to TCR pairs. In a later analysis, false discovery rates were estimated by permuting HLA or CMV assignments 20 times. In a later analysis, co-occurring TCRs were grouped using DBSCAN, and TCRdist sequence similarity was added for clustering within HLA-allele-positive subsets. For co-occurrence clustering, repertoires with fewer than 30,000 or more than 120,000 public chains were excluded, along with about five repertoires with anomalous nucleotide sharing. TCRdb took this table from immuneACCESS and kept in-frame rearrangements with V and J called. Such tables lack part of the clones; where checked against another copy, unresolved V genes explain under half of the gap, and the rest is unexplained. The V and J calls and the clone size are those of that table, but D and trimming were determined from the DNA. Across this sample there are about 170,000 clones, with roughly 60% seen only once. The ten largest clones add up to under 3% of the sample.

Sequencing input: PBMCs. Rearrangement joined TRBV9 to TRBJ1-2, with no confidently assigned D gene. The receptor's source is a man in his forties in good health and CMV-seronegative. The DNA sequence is TGTGCCAGCAGCGAAGGTCCGGCGGGAGGCTACACCTTC. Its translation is CASSEGPAGGYTF.